This T cell receptor (beta chain) is from a study of beta chain features in type 1 diabetes (dated by TCRdb to the late 2010s). For the wider study: Patients and healthy donors did not differ in mean age, gender distribution, total cell number or subset yield. A total of approximately 100,000,000 sorted cells were examined across all samples, and the number of cells per subset was strongly correlated with RNA yield. In the study, TCRB repertoires of sorted circulating CD4+ T cell subsets from recently diagnosed type 1 diabetes patients were compared with those of matched healthy donors. Naive and central memory subsets were obtained from all 30 or so donors, but regulatory and stem cell-like memory subsets were isolated from only 8 patients and roughly eight healthy donors.

The entire amount of isolated RNA was reverse transcribed using the High Capacity cDNA Reverse Transcription Kit, so the sequenced TCRB transcripts were expressed ones. Deep immunoSEQ sequencing was applied to naive, central memory and regulatory T cell samples, giving an average of roughly 3.5 million total reads per sample. After sorted cells were lysed in RLT buffer, RNA was extracted with DNase-treated RNeasy Micro or Mini kits, with the choice depending on cell number. To prevent cross-contamination, each cell subset was processed individually, whereas patient and healthy donor samples were processed jointly. Using the immunoSEQ multiplex PCR, TCRB sequences were amplified from cDNA into 87-bp fragments spanning the CDR3 region. Sequencing of the amplicons was performed on the Illumina HiSeq platform. In the authors' own workflow: PCR bias was computationally corrected using synthetic template baselines, reads within Hamming distance 2 were collapsed, and singletons that could not be merged were discarded. Reads were aligned against IMGT so that V, D and J genes, CDR3 length and insertions or deletions at six rearrangement sites could be assigned. Within each subset, clonotype counts were normalized to the number of sorted cells before true diversity and Gini coefficients were calculated with the tcR R package. The overlap coefficient, calculated on TCRB nucleotide sequences, was used to measure repertoire sharing. As a proxy for the pre-selection repertoire, out-of-frame TCRB sequences from naive cells were analyzed. TCRdb retrieved this table from immuneACCESS and kept in-frame rearrangements only. Not all clones are present; in checked studies, unresolved V genes account for under half, and no reason is known for the remainder. D and trimming come from the DNA, and the V and J calls and clone size come from that table. The sample data list some 700,000 clones, and about an eighth of these were observed just once. The biggest ten clones account for about 0.02% of the sample.

Points the paper makes about the study in general: Because cDNA was sequenced instead of genomic DNA, highly expressing activated cells could be over-represented, though the groups showed no difference in activation or CD3 levels. At VDJ recombination sites, patients with type 1 diabetes made fewer insertions and deleted more nucleotides, a pattern implying thymic rearrangement abnormalities. PCR might favor shorter templates, but patient and control samples were amplified and corrected together, so any skew would affect both groups equally. HLA sub-analyses involved small numbers of individuals, so any influence of HLA type on TCRB rearrangement remained unresolved. Naive, central memory and regulatory TCRB repertoires appeared to be more alike among patients than among healthy donors. A moderate but significant shortening of TCRB CDR3 length was observed in type 1 diabetes patients in all four CD4+ subsets.

A remark on this clone: Its cognate antigen has yet to be identified. Per-base qualities were not stored, and no clone one base away is much larger.

V is clipped by 4 bases and J by 0 bases, and the sequence between their germline boundaries is 4 bases long. CDR1 SGHAT and CDR2 FQNNGV were looked up in the germline V gene. Reading from cysteine to phenylalanine, the CDR3 counts 14 amino acids. Only the CDR3 region is kept as DNA, spanning 42 bases read in frame from base 1. A single peripheral blood draw of around 100 mL on average was collected from each donor into heparinised tubes. A BD FACSAria II and a panel including CD45RO, CCR7, CD25, CD127, CD95 and CD27 were used to sort naive, central memory, regulatory and stem cell-like memory CD4+ T cells. A purity above 98% was achieved for all sorted populations. PBMCs were isolated right away by Lymphoprep density gradient centrifugation and were stained directly, without culture. So that batch effects would be minimized, each experiment stained and sorted samples in pairs, pairing one healthy donor with one patient.

The source material was naive CD4+ T cells from blood. In light of the paper, this sample's cell subset or site label describes: true naive CD4+ T cells. The chain employs TRBV11-2 and TRBJ2-6; there is no confident call for the D gene. The TCR originated in a man aged 18 to 29 with type 1 diabetes. The CDR3 region: CASSSSSGANVLTF. The nucleotide sequence reads as follows: TGTGCCAGCAGCTCCAGCTCTGGGGCCAACGTCCTGACTTTC. The CDR3 plus the reference TRBV11-2 and TRBJ2-6 genes for the other parts give the full variable domain: EAGVAQSPRYKIIEKRQSVAFWCNPISGHATLYWYQQILGQGPKLLIQFQNNGVVDDSQLPKDRFSAERLKGVDSTLKIQPAKLEDSAVYLCASSSSSGANVLTFGAGSRLTVL.